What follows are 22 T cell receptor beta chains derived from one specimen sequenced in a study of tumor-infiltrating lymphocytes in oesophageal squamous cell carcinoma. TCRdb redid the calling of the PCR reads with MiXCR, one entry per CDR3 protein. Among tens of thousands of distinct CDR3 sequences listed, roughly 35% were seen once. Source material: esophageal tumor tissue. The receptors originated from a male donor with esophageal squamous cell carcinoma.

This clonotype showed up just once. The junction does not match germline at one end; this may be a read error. Written as DNA, the CDR3 is TGTGCCAGCAGCTTATCCAGGACATATACGCGGTATTTT. This sequence encodes CASSLSRTYTRYF. This chain joins TRBV11-3 and TRBJ1-1; D perhaps matches TRBD1 (5 bases). CDR1 is SGHNT and CDR2 is YENEEA in the germline V gene. CDR3 size: 13 residues.

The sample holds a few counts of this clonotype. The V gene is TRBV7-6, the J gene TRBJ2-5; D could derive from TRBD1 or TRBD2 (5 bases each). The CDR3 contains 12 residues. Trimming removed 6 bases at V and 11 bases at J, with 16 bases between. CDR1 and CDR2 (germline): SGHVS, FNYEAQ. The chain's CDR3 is CASREEERGQYF. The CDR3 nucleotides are TGTGCCAGCAGGGAGGAGGAAAGGGGACAGTACTTC.

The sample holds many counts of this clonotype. CDR3 sequence (DNA): TGTGCCAGCAGCTTGACGGGGATTTCCTACAATGAGCAGTTCTTC. Protein sequence: CASSLTGISYNEQFF. The rearrangement links TRBV7-8 to TRBJ2-1, with D possibly being TRBD2 (5 bases). The CDR3 has 15 residues. The germline V and J ends were trimmed by 3 bases and 1 base, with 10 bases remaining between them. CDR1 is SGHVS and CDR2 is FQNEAQ in the germline V gene.

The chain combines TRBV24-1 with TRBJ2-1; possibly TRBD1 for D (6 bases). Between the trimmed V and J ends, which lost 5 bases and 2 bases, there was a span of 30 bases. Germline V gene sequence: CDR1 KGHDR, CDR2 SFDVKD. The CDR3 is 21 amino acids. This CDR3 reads CATSGNQTGHPPNQPYNEQFF. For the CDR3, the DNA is TGTGCCACCAGTGGAAATCAAACAGGGCACCCACCCAACCAACCCTACAATGAGCAGTTCTTC.

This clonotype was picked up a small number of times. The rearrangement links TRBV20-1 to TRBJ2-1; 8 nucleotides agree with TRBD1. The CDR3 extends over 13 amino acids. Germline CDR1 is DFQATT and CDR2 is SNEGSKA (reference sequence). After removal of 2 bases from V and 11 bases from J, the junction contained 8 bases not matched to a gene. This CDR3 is CSARIWDRQQQFF. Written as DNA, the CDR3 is TGCAGTGCTAGAATTTGGGACAGGCAACAGCAGTTCTTC.

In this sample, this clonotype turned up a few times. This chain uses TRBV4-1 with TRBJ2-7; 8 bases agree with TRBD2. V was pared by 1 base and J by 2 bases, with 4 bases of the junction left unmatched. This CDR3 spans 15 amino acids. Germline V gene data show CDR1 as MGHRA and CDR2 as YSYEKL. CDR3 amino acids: CASSQVAGGPYEQYF. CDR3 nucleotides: TGCGCCAGCAGCCAAGTTGCGGGGGGTCCCTACGAGCAGTACTTC.

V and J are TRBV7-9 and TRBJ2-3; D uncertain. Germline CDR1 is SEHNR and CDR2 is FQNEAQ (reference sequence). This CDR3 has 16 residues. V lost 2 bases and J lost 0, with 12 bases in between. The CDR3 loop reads CASSLTSLRSTDTQYF. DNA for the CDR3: TGTGCCAGCAGCTTAACCAGCCTCAGGAGCACAGATACGCAGTATTTT.

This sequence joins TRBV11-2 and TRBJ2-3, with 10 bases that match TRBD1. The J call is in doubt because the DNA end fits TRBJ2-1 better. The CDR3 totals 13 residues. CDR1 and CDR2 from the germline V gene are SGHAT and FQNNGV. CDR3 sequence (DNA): TGTGCCAGCAGCCGGGACAGGGGCGATGAGCAGTTCTTC. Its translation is CASSRDRGDEQFF.

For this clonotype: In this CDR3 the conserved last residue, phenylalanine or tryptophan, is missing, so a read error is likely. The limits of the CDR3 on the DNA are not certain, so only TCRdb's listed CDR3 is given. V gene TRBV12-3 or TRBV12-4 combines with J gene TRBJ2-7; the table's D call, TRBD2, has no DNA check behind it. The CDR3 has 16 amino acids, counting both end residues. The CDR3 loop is CASSRGTGSGGYTFGS.

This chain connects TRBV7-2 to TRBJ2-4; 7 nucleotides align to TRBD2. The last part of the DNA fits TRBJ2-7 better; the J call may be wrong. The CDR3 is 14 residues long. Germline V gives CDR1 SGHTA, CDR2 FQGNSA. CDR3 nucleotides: TGTGCCAGCAGCCTGTCGACTAGCTCGTACGAGCAGTACTTC. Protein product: CASSLSTSSYEQYF.

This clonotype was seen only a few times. Here the CDR3 reads CASSLGVSGLEQYF. The CDR3 nucleotides read TGCGCCAGCAGCTTGGGTGTGTCCGGGTTAGAGCAGTACTTC. The chain uses TRBV5-1 and TRBJ2-7; D gene unclear. With 0 bases removed from V and 7 bases from J, the gap between germline ends came to 14 bases. Per germline, CDR1 SGHRS and CDR2 YFSETQ. The CDR3 is made up of 14 amino acids.

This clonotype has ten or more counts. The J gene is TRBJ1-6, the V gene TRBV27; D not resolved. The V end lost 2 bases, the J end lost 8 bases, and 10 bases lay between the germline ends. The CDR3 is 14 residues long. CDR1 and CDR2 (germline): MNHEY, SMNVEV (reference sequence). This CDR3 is CASSLDLAHSPLHF. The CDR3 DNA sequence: TGTGCCAGCAGTTTAGACCTAGCACATTCACCCCTCCACTTT.

The chain's CDR3 is CASSPGGVETQYF. Here the CDR3 DNA reads TGTGCCAGCAGCCCAGGGGGCGTGGAGACCCAGTACTTC. The chain is built from TRBV6-1 and TRBJ2-5, with 8 bases lining up with TRBD1. J was trimmed by 5 bases and V by 6 bases; bases with no gene match: 5. The germline gives CDR1 MNHNS, CDR2 SASEGT. CDR3 length: 13 residues.

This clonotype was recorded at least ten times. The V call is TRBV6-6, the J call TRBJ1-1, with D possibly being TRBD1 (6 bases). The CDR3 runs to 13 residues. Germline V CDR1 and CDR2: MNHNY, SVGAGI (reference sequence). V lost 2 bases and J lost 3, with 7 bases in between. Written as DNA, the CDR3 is TGTGCCAGCAGTTACAGGACAGACACTGAAGCTTTCTTT. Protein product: CASSYRTDTEAFF.

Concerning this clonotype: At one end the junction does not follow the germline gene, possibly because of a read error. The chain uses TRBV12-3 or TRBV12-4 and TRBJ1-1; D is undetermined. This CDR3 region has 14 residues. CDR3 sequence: CASSPYASSETQCF. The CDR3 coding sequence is TGTGCCAGCAGCCCCTACGCGAGTTCAGAGACCCAGTGCTTC.

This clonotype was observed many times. The CDR3 nucleotides read TGTGCCAGCAGCTTAACGAGGGGGCCCCTTCGGGAGCAGTACTTC. It translates to CASSLTRGPLREQYF. The chain has TRBV7-2 and TRBJ2-7; TRBD1 matches at 7 bases. The V and J ends lost 2 bases and 7 bases, in that order; junction bases with no gene match: 11. The length of the CDR3 is 15 residues. The germline V gene has CDR1 SGHTA and CDR2 FQGNSA.

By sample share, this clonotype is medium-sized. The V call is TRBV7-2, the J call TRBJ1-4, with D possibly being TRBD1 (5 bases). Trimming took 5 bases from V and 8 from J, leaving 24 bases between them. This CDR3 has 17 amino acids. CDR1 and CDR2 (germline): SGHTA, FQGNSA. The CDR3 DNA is TGTGCCAGCAGCGAATGGGGCCGGACGGGGATAGGAGAAAAACTGTTTTTT. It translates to CASSEWGRTGIGEKLFF.

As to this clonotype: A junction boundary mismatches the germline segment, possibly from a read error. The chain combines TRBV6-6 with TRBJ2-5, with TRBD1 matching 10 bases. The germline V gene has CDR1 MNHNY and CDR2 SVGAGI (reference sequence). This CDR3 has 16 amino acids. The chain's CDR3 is CASSSQDRGLGSPLHF. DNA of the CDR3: TGTGCCAGCAGTTCGCAAGACAGGGGGCTCGGTTCACCCCTCCACTTC.

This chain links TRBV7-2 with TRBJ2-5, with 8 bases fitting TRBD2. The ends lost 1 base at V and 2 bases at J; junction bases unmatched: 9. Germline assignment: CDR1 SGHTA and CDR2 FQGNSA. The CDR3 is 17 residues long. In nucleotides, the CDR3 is TGTGCCAGCAGCTTAGGTGGGACTGCGGGAGGTCAAGAGACCCAGTACTTC. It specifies CASSLGGTAGGQETQYF.

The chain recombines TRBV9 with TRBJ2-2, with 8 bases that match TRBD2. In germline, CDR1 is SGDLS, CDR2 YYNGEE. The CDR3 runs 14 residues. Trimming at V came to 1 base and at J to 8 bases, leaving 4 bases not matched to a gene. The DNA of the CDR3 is TGTGCCAGCAGCGTAATAAGCGGGAGAGGGGAGCTGTTTTTT. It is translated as CASSVISGRGELFF.

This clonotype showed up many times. Written as DNA, the CDR3 is TGTGCCAGCAGCTTGGGGGGAGTGGGCTCCGGGGAGCTGTTTTTT. This encodes CASSLGGVGSGELFF. This chain links TRBV11-2 with TRBJ2-2; perhaps TRBD2 as D (6 bases). The ends were cut back, 3 bases at V and 6 bases at J, with 14 bases in the middle. Germline V CDR1 and CDR2: SGHAT, FQNNGV. The CDR3 has 15 amino acids.

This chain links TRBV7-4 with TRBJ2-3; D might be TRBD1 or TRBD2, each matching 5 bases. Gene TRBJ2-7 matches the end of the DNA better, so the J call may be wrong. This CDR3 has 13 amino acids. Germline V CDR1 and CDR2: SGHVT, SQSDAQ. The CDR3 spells CASSPGGGYEQYF. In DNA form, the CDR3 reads TGTGCCAGCAGCCCCGGTGGGGGATACGAGCAGTACTTC.